This T cell receptor beta chain was identified during a study of blood T cells in healthy people across ages. Findings of the study overall: Relative to aged donors, long-lived donors carried more naive CD4+ cells and displayed higher diversity. Leaving the PBMCs unsorted stopped any conclusive comparison of naive versus antigen-experienced cells.

This clonotype was found once. No antigen is known for it. The authors ran a second PCR of 7 to 11 cycles using a sample-barcoded 5' primer and a J-beta primer mix. Each cDNA molecule carried a tag from a template-switch adaptor that contained 12 random nucleotides. TCRdb reanalysed the 5' RACE reads using MiXCR and keeps one entry per CDR3 protein. In the table there are fewer than 950,000 distinct CDR3 sequences, roughly 53% of which are singletons. The TCR sequence derives from an elderly man in good health. Sequenced input: blood.

The CDR3: CASSEPPRVMQYF. CDR3 in DNA: TGTGCCAGCAGCGAGCCCCCCCGGGTCATGCAGTATTTT. V gene TRBV12-3 or TRBV12-4 combines with J gene TRBJ2-3, with D hard to call. The germline V and J ends were trimmed by 6 bases and 11 bases, with 18 bases remaining between them. There are 13 residues in the CDR3.